This T cell receptor beta chain stems from a study of cytomegalovirus exposure and HLA in healthy donors. Study results and caveats: Later on, an analysis showed TCR association rates differing by HLA locus, with DRB1 the most and HLA-C the fewest. Investigators reported approximately 150 TCR beta chains as tied to cytomegalovirus.

Despite likely unrecorded immune exposures, the donors were nominally healthy at the time of sampling. The PCR ran on 60 Vbeta and 13 Jbeta primers. Some clones are missing from TCRdb's copy, which holds only in-frame ones; the method was immunoSEQ multiplex PCR. This sample's table has about 190,000 clones. About this clone: Antigen specificity is unknown.

This TCR was recovered from a woman aged 30 to 39 in good health and CMV-seropositive. Sequenced sample: PBMCs.

This chain's CDR3 is CASSVGLGESVETQYF. CDR3 nucleotides: TGTGCCAGCAGCGTAGGTCTCGGGGAGTCGGTGGAGACCCAGTACTTC. This rearrangement joins TRBV9 to TRBJ2-5; a possible D gene is TRBD2 (5 bases). Trimming pared 0 bases from V and 5 bases from J, leaving 17 bases between. Germline V gene lookup returns CDR1 SGDLS and CDR2 YYNGEE. The CDR3 has 16 amino acids.